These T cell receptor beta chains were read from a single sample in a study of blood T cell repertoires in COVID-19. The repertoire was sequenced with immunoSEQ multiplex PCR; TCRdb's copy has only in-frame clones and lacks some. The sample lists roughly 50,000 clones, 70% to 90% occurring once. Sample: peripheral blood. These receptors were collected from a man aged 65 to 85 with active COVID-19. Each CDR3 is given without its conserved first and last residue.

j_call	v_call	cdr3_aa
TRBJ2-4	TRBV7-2	ASSPSGGLQY
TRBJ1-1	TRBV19	ASSTRQGNTEAF
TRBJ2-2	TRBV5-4	ASRGQSPGELF
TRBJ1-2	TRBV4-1	ASGGQGQANYGYT
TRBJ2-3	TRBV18	ASSPLDGTDTQY
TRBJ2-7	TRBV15	ATSRGAGALGEQY
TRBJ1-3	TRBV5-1	ASSLGGTVDTIY
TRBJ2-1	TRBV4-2	ASSDRDSSYNEQF
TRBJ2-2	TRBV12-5	ASGLGQGAFGTGELF
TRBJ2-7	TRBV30	AWSVPGSAYEQY
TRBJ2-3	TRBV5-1	ASRRGGQVADTQY
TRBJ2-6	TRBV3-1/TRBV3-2	ASSPSSGANVLT
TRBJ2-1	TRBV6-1	ASSEPGGINEQF
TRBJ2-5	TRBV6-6	ASSPGAETQY
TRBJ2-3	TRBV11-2	ASSLDRGTSGLDTQY
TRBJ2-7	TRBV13	ASRQQRSYEQY